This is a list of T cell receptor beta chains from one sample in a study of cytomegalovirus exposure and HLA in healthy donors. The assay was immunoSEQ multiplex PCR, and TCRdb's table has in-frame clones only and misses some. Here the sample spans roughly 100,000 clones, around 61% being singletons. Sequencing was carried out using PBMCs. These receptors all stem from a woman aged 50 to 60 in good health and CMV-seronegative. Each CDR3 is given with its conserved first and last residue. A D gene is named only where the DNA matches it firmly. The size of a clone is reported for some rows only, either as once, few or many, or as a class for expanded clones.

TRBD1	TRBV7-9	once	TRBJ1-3	TGTGCCAGCAGCTTAATGGGACAGGAGAGGACGAAATTT	CASSLMGQERTKF
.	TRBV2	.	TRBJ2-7	TGTGCCAGCAGTGAAGCGCGAGGGTTAAACTCCTACGAGCAGTACTTC	CASSEARGLNSYEQYF
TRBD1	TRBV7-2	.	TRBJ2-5	TGTGCCAGCAGCTTGATGGATGGACAGGGAGAGACCCAGTACTTC	CASSLMDGQGETQYF
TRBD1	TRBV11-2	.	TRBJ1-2	TGTGCCAGCAGCTTATCCCCACCCGGGACAGGGAACACAGGGGGCGGCTACACCTTC	CASSLSPPGTGNTGGGYTF
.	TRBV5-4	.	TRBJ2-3	TGTGCCAGCAGCTTTACTTGGGAGGGCACAGATACGCAGTATTTT	CASSFTWEGTDTQYF
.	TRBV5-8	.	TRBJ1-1	TGTGCCAGCAGCCGTTATGTAGGGGGGGGCACTGAAGCTTTCTTT	CASSRYVGGGTEAFF
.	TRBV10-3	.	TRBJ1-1	TGTGCCATCAGTGAGTCGTTCGGGGGAGAGTGGCAAGCTTTCTTT	CAISESFGGEWQAFF
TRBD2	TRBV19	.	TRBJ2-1	TGTGCCAGTAGTCCTAGCGGGGGGGGCGTTGAGCAGTTCTTC	CASSPSGGGVEQFF
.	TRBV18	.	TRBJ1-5	TGTGCCAGCTCACCGCCGGGATTAGTCGGTCAGCCCCAGCATTTT	CASSPPGLVGQPQHF
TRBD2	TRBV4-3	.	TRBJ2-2	TGCGCCAGCAGCCAAATTGCCTTTAGCGGGAGCCAAACCGGGGAGCTGTTTTTT	CASSQIAFSGSQTGELFF
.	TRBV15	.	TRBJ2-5	TGTGCCACCAGCAGAGATCGGGGGGCTCAAGAGACCCAGTACTTC	CATSRDRGAQETQYF
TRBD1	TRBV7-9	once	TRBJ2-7	TGTGCCAGCAGCCCGAAGGACAGGGTTGGCTACGAGCAGTACTTC	CASSPKDRVGYEQYF
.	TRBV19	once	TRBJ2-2	TGTGCCAGTAGTATCCCCCCTCAAGGGGCGAACACCGGGGAGCTGTTTTTT	CASSIPPQGANTGELFF
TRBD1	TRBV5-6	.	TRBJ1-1	TGTGCCAGCAGCTTCATTACAGGGGGCGTGGGGAACACTGAAGCTTTCTTT	CASSFITGGVGNTEAFF
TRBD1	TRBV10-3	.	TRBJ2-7	TGTGCCATCAGTGCGGGACAGGCGGCTGAGCAGTACTTC	CAISAGQAAEQYF
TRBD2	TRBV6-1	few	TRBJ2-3	TGTGCCAGCAGAGAAGTAGGGGTCGGACTAGCGGGGGCAGATACGCAGTATTTT	CASREVGVGLAGADTQYF
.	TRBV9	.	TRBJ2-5	TGTGCCAGCAGCCCCCCTGGTAGCGGAGGAGAGACCCAGTACTTC	CASSPPGSGGETQYF
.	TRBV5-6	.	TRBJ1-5	TGTGCCAGCAGTAACCTCCGGGATACGGGATCAGGTAGCAATCAGCCCCAGCATTTT	CASSNLRDTGSGSNQPQHF
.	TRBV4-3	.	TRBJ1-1	TGCGCCAGCAGCCAAGAATCGCGGACTGAAGCTTTCTTT	CASSQESRTEAFF
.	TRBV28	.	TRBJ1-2	TGTGCCAGCATTTGGAGGCCTAGTACTTTCTCTCCTGAACCTTATGGCTACACCTTC	CASIWRPSTFSPEPYGYTF
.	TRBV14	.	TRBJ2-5	TGTGCCAGCAGCCAAGTTGCAGGGGAGACCCAGTACTTC	CASSQVAGETQYF
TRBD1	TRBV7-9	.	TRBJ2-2	TGTGCCAGCAGCTCCCGACAGGGAACCGGGGAGCTGTTTTTT	CASSSRQGTGELFF
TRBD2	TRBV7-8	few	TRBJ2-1	TGTGCCAGCAGCTTTCTAGCGGGGACGAGTTTGGGCAATGAGCAGTTCTTC	CASSFLAGTSLGNEQFF